The 27 T cell receptor beta chains given below trace back to one sample, sequenced in a study of CD8+CD57+ T cells in acquired aplastic anemia. CDR3 and TCR beta VDJ profiling relied on a genomic DNA template. Via MiXCR, TCRdb re-called the reads, giving one row per CDR3 protein. The table records under 200,000 distinct CDR3 sequences, roughly 47% of them present only once. Material for sequencing was sorted CD4+, CD8+, or CD8+CD57+ T cells (not recorded which) from PBMCs. These TCRs come from a human donor in good health.

This clonotype appeared a single time. The rearrangement uses TRBV10-1 and TRBJ2-5, with 7 bases matching TRBD1. Germline assignment: CDR1 WNHNN and CDR2 SYGVQD (reference sequence). The V and J ends lost 6 bases and 6 bases, in that order; junction bases with no gene match: 19. This CDR3 is built from 17 residues. The CDR3 here is CASRPRPDRAIIQTQYF. In DNA form, the CDR3 reads TGCGCCAGCAGACCCCGCCCCGACAGGGCCATAATTCAGACCCAGTACTTC.

J is TRBJ1-1 and V is TRBV7-3, with 9 bases identical to TRBD1. Germline CDR1 reads SGHTA; CDR2 reads FQGTGA. This CDR3 is 14 amino acids long. The V and J ends lost 6 bases and 1 base, in that order; junction bases with no gene match: 3. This chain's CDR3 is CASRRQGGNTEAFF. The CDR3, as DNA: TGTGCCAGCAGGCGACAGGGGGGGAACACTGAAGCTTTCTTT.

This clonotype was found many times. The rearrangement uses TRBV7-2 and TRBJ2-3; D is unclear. CDR1 is SGHTA, CDR2 FQGNSA, per germline. The CDR3 is 11 amino acids. Trimming shortened V by 5 bases and J by 6 bases, and 6 bases separated the two germline ends. The CDR3 here is CASSPADTQYF. CDR3 in DNA: TGTGCCAGCAGCCCGGCGGATACGCAGTATTTT.

This rearrangement joins TRBV15 to TRBJ2-1, with TRBD2 identical over 8 bases. This CDR3 comprises 15 residues. The germline V gene encodes CDR1 LNHNV and CDR2 YYDKDF (reference sequence). Trimming at V came to 3 bases and at J to 5 bases, leaving 6 bases not matched to a gene. DNA for the CDR3: TGTGCCACCAGCAGCGGGGGGGTGGGTAACAATGAGCAGTTCTTC. This sequence encodes CATSSGGVGNNEQFF.

This clonotype appeared many times. The chain joins TRBV7-2 to TRBJ1-4; 8 bases map to TRBD1. Looked up from germline, CDR1 is SGHTA and CDR2 is FQGNSA. The CDR3 totals 16 residues. J was trimmed by 4 bases and V by 6 bases; bases with no gene match: 10. This CDR3 is CASSKRKGQGNEKLFF. Written as DNA, the CDR3 is TGTGCCAGCAGTAAAAGGAAAGGACAGGGTAATGAAAAACTGTTTTTT. Together with reference TRBV7-2 and TRBJ1-4, the CDR3 gives the full variable domain: GAGVSQSPSNKVTEKGKDVELRCDPISGHTALYWYRQSLGQGLEFLIYFQGNSAPDKSGLPSDRFSAERTGGSVSTLTIQRTQQEDSAVYLCASSKRKGQGNEKLFFGSGTQLSVL.

Concerning this clonotype itself: Sequence at one end of the junction differs from germline and may be a read error. V usage is TRBV7-3 and J usage is TRBJ1-1; D ambiguous. The CDR3 spans 13 residues. The germline CDR1 and CDR2 sequences are SGHTA and FQGTGA. The CDR3 is CAGAKSKNTQAFF. CDR3 coding DNA: TGTGCCGGCGCAAAGAGTAAGAACACTCAAGCTTTCTTT.

This chain uses TRBV19 with TRBJ1-2, with D unresolved. The germline V gene encodes CDR1 LNHDA and CDR2 SQIVND (reference sequence). This CDR3 is built from 13 residues. Trimming pared 3 bases from V and 2 bases from J, leaving 7 bases between. The CDR3 here is CASSMGMNYGYTF. The CDR3 bases are TGTGCCAGTAGTATGGGGATGAACTATGGCTACACCTTC.

This clonotype was detected a few times. The chain combines TRBV19 with TRBJ2-3, with 10 positions matching TRBD1. The germline CDR1 and CDR2 sequences are LNHDA and SQIVND (reference sequence). V shed 9 bases, J shed 1 base, and the junction held 13 bases outside the gene matches. The CDR3 sequence is 17 residues long. In DNA form, the CDR3 reads TGTGCCAGCAAAAAACCGCCTGGACAGGGGGGCACAGATACGCAGTATTTT. Protein product: CASKKPPGQGGTDTQYF. Together with reference TRBV19 and TRBJ2-3, the CDR3 gives the full variable domain: DGGITQSPKYLFRKEGQNVTLSCEQNLNHDAMYWYRQDPGQGLRLIYYSQIVNDFQKGDIAEGYSVSREKKESFPLTVTSAQKNPTAFYLCASKKPPGQGGTDTQYFGPGTRLTVL.

CDR3 coding DNA: TGTGCCAGCTCACCGGGGACAGGGGGCGTCTATGGCTACACCTTC. Its translation is CASSPGTGGVYGYTF. The J gene is TRBJ1-2, the V gene TRBV18; 12 bases are shared with TRBD1. The J segment lost 4 bases and the V segment lost 3 bases, leaving 3 bases of the junction unmatched. The CDR3 runs to 15 residues. Germline values: CDR1 KGHSH, CDR2 LQKENI.

CDR3 sequence reads: CSAQSDKGEQYF. The CDR3 region has the DNA TGCAGTGCTCAGTCGGACAAGGGCGAGCAGTACTTC. This rearrangement joins TRBV20-1 to TRBJ2-7; a weak D match, TRBD1 (5 bases). Germline CDR1 and CDR2: DFQATT and SNEGSKA (reference sequence). Trimming pared 5 bases from V and 6 bases from J, leaving 14 bases between. The CDR3 is made up of 12 amino acids.

The table lists this clonotype with a few counts. The CDR3 loop is CASSYTTSGRKDTQYF. CDR3 nucleotide sequence: TGTGCCAGCAGTTACACGACTAGCGGGCGGAAAGATACGCAGTATTTT. This sequence joins TRBV6-5 and TRBJ2-3; 10 bases agree with TRBD2. The CDR3 spans 16 residues. With V trimmed by 2 bases and J by 5 bases, 7 bases remained unmatched. Germline V lookup: CDR1 MNHEY, CDR2 SVGAGI.

Notes on this clonotype: This may come from a read error, since a much larger clone is one base off. Likely a read error: the CDR3 ends without its conserved phenylalanine or tryptophan. The chain carries TRBV6-2 or TRBV6-3 and TRBJ2-7; 10 bases align to TRBD1. Germline V gene lookup returns CDR1 MNHEY and CDR2 SVGEGT. CDR3 length: 18 residues. V was clipped by 2 bases and J by 3 bases; unmatched bases: 13. The CDR3 coding sequence is TGTGCCAGCAGTTACCGAGTCGGTGCGGGACAGGGGAACTACGAGCAGTACTCC. Protein product: CASSYRVGAGQGNYEQYS.

The chain employs TRBV7-9 and TRBJ2-7; D is possibly TRBD2 (6 bases). V lost 2 bases and J lost 2, with 13 bases in between. There are 15 residues in the CDR3. Germline lookup yields CDR1 SEHNR and CDR2 FQNEAQ (reference sequence). The CDR3 loop is CASSLYGGGPYEQYF. The CDR3 DNA sequence: TGTGCCAGCAGCTTATACGGCGGAGGGCCCTACGAGCAGTACTTC.

J is TRBJ1-5 and V is TRBV2; D is perhaps TRBD1 (5 bases). V lost 7 bases, J lost 4 bases, and 11 bases lay in between. Germline V gene sequence: CDR1 SNHLY, CDR2 FYNNEI. The CDR3 runs 13 residues. Here the CDR3 DNA reads TGTGCCAGCAACCAGGGTCGGAATCAGCCCCAGCATTTT. Translation: CASNQGRNQPQHF. Complete variable domain (other parts from reference TRBV2 and TRBJ1-5): EPEVTQTPSHQVTQMGQEVILRCVPISNHLYFYWYRQILGQKVEFLVSFYNNEISEKSEIFDDQFSVERPDGSNFTLKIRSTKLEDSAMYFCASNQGRNQPQHFGDGTRLSIL.

This clonotype was seen a few times. The chain has TRBV27 and TRBJ2-7; D might be TRBD2 (6 bases). Trimming took 3 bases from V and 0 from J, leaving 12 bases between them. The CDR3 is 15 amino acids. Germline lookup yields CDR1 MNHEY and CDR2 SMNVEV (reference sequence). CDR3 sequence: CASSLGLPNSYEQYF. The CDR3 nucleotides are TGTGCCAGCAGTTTGGGACTTCCCAACTCCTACGAGCAGTACTTC.

The chain joins TRBV7-9 to TRBJ2-7; 7 bases agree with TRBD1. In germline, CDR1 is SEHNR, CDR2 FQNEAQ (reference sequence). The CDR3 is 13 residues long. Unmatched junction bases numbered 5, after V lost 5 bases and J lost 4 bases. The CDR3 reads CASSQGQFYEQYF. CDR3 nucleotide sequence: TGTGCCAGCAGCCAGGGACAGTTTTACGAGCAGTACTTC.

This clonotype was counted at least ten times. The chain uses TRBV4-1 and TRBJ2-1; D is undetermined. The germline V gene has CDR1 MGHRA and CDR2 YSYEKL. The V end was cut by 1 base, the J end by 5 bases, with 9 bases between. The CDR3 extends over 14 amino acids. The CDR3 protein is CASSQGVGNNEQFF. CDR3 nucleotides: TGCGCCAGCAGCCAAGGAGTGGGGAACAATGAGCAGTTCTTC.

Details on this clonotype: This sequence may be a read error, since a much larger clone differs from it by one base. The chain employs TRBV11-2 and TRBJ2-3; no clear D gene. Germline V gene sequence: CDR1 SGHAT, CDR2 FQNNGV. This CDR3 region has 15 residues. With 2 bases removed from V and 1 base from J, the gap between germline ends came to 10 bases. The CDR3 region has the DNA TGTGCCAGCAGCTTATCTAAGCTGGGCACAGATACGCAGTATTTT. This gives the protein CASSLSKLGTDTQYF.

This clonotype was counted at least ten times. The J gene is TRBJ2-5, the V gene TRBV12-3 or TRBV12-4; 9 positions match TRBD1. V lost 4 bases to trimming and J lost 4 bases; unmatched junction nucleotides: 10. The CDR3 sequence is 16 residues long. CDR3 in amino acids: CASSYDRDRVRETQYF. The CDR3 DNA sequence: TGTGCCAGCAGTTACGATAGGGACAGGGTTCGAGAGACCCAGTACTTC.

The rearrangement joins TRBV29-1 to TRBJ1-2; D is undetermined. The CDR3 covers 13 residues. Germline CDR1 SQVTM, CDR2 ANQGSEA. Trimming stripped 2 bases from V and 3 bases from J, with 10 bases between. CDR3 sequence (DNA): TGCAGCGTTGAACATCTGGCGGACTATGGCTACACCTTC. It codes for CSVEHLADYGYTF.

J is TRBJ1-4 and V is TRBV24-1; D is undetermined. Trimming cost V 2 bases and J 10 bases, with 10 bases left between them. The CDR3 is 13 residues long. The V gene's germline CDR1 is KGHDR and CDR2 SFDVKD. CDR3 nucleotide sequence: TGTGCCACCAGTGATTCCTGGGAGCCAAAACTGTTTTTT. This translates into CATSDSWEPKLFF.

At least ten counts were recorded for this clonotype. The chain couples TRBV20-1 to TRBJ1-4; tentative D call: TRBD1 (5 bases). V lost 3 bases to trimming and J lost 7 bases, with 12 bases between them. The CDR3 contains 13 residues. Germline assignment: CDR1 DFQATT and CDR2 SNEGSKA (reference sequence). For the CDR3, the DNA is TGCAGTGCTAGCCACCGGGACGCTGAAAAACTGTTTTTT. Amino acids: CSASHRDAEKLFF.

This rearrangement joins TRBV12-5 to TRBJ1-2; D ambiguous. V was clipped by 1 base and J by 7 bases, with 10 bases between them. In germline, CDR1 is LGHNT, CDR2 FRNRAP. The CDR3 spans 13 residues. This CDR3 reads CASGLGRVGGYTF. The CDR3 DNA reads TGTGCTAGTGGTTTGGGCCGAGTGGGTGGCTACACCTTC.

This clonotype was detected ten times or more. The gene calls are TRBV7-9 and TRBJ1-4, with a tentative D call TRBD1 (6 bases). Germline V gene data show CDR1 as SEHNR and CDR2 as FQNEAQ (reference sequence). The CDR3 has 14 amino acids. V was cut by 7 bases and J by 6 bases, with 15 bases left in between. The CDR3 sequence: CASTLSRGHEKLFF. The DNA of the CDR3 is TGTGCCAGCACATTGAGCAGGGGTCATGAAAAACTGTTTTTT.

CDR3 protein: CASSPPGSDTQYF. The CDR3 bases are TGTGCCAGCAGCCCACCGGGATCTGATACGCAGTATTTT. The chain links TRBV7-3 to TRBJ2-3; a weak D match, TRBD2 (5 bases). Germline CDR1 SGHTA, CDR2 FQGTGA. Between the trimmed V and J ends, which lost 5 bases and 6 bases, there was a span of 12 bases. CDR3 size: 13 residues.

This clonotype has ten or more counts. V gene TRBV12-3 or TRBV12-4 combines with J gene TRBJ2-3; tentatively, D is TRBD1 or TRBD2 (5 bases each). The CDR3 is made up of 15 amino acids. Trimming removed 7 bases from V and 5 bases from J, with 19 bases in between. CDR3: CASTSRGYNLDTQYF. For the CDR3, the DNA is TGTGCCAGCACCTCGAGGGGCTATAATTTAGATACGCAGTATTTT.

Many counts were recorded for this clonotype. The rearrangement links TRBV7-8 to TRBJ1-1, with 7 positions matching TRBD1. The ends lost 4 bases at V and 3 bases at J; junction bases unmatched: 8. CDR1 and CDR2 (germline): SGHVS, FQNEAQ. This CDR3 is built from 15 residues. Written as DNA, the CDR3 is TGTGCCAGCAGCTCAGACAGGGTACCTGACACTGAAGCTTTCTTT. Residues: CASSSDRVPDTEAFF.